The 5 T cell receptor beta chains reported below all come from one sample, sequenced in a study of T-cell memory formation after mild COVID-19 (dated by TCRdb to 2020 to 2023). Library creation used 5' RACE. Sequencing used an Illumina NovaSeq 6000. The public reads were run again by TCRdb, first through fastp at Q25 and then through MiXCR, and only productive beta chains were kept. Identical CDR3 protein sequences are pooled into one entry, listed with their most common genes and DNA. The table for this sample lists over 350,000 distinct CDR3 sequences; approximately 24% of them were counted only once. Together, the top ten hold around 8.7% of the sample. Source material: PBMCs or a T cell subset sorted from them (not recorded which). The source of these receptors is an adult woman who had mild COVID-19 (a few samples of this study predate the infection). The sample titles of this study are shuffled in the database, so cell type and time point are left out; the donor was told from shared clones.

This clonotype came up a few times. This sequence joins TRBV5-6 and TRBJ2-3; 8 bases agree with TRBD1. The length of the CDR3 is 16 residues. Germline CDR1 and CDR2: SGHDT and YYEEEE. Trimming took 0 bases from V and 2 from J; bases not matched to a gene: 5. The CDR3 bases are TGTGCCAGCAGCTTGGGGACAGGGCTACCCACAGATACGCAGTATTTT. This encodes CASSLGTGLPTDTQYF.

CDR3 region: CASSSRTGRSYNEQFF. In DNA, the CDR3 is TGTGCCAGCAGCTCCCGCACAGGGCGCTCCTACAATGAGCAGTTCTTC. This rearrangement joins TRBV7-9 to TRBJ2-1; TRBD1 is a possible D gene (6 bases). V was clipped by 4 bases and J by 0 bases, with 13 bases between them. This CDR3 contains 16 residues. Germline V gene data show CDR1 as SEHNR and CDR2 as FQNEAQ (reference sequence). The full variable domain, with the rest looked up from reference TRBV7-9 and TRBJ2-1, is DTGVSQNPRHKITKRGQNVTFRCDPISEHNRLYWYRQTLGQGPEFLTYFQNEAQLEKSRLLSDRFSAERPKGSFSTLEIQRTEQGDSAMYLCASSSRTGRSYNEQFFGPGTRLTVL.

This clonotype was observed a handful of times. The chain recombines TRBV9 with TRBJ2-7; D is ambiguous. Germline V CDR1 and CDR2: SGDLS, YYNGEE. The V gene lost 0 bases and the J gene lost 0 bases, with 13 bases spanning the gap. The CDR3 is 16 amino acids. CDR3 DNA: TGTGCCAGCAGCGTAGCTAGGGCCGCTAGCTCCTACGAGCAGTACTTC. Translated: CASSVARAASSYEQYF.

This clonotype was counted only a few times. This chain links TRBV2 with TRBJ2-2, with D possibly matching TRBD1 (5 bases). V was shortened by 2 bases and J by 4 bases, with 17 bases between the two germline ends. This CDR3 has 17 amino acids. CDR1 and CDR2 (germline): SNHLY, FYNNEI. For the CDR3, the DNA is TGTGCCAGCAGTGAACTGGGGCAGATGGTAGGCACCGGGGAGCTGTTTTTT. Translating it yields CASSELGQMVGTGELFF. Complete variable domain (other parts from reference TRBV2 and TRBJ2-2): EPEVTQTPSHQVTQMGQEVILRCVPISNHLYFYWYRQILGQKVEFLVSFYNNEISEKSEIFDDQFSVERPDGSNFTLKIRSTKLEDSAMYFCASSELGQMVGTGELFFGEGSRLTVL.

V is TRBV4-2 and J is TRBJ1-5; no firm D call. Trimming removed 1 base from V and 5 bases from J, with 12 bases in between. This CDR3 has 15 residues. CDR1 and CDR2 from the germline V gene are LGHNA and YNFKEQ. Written as DNA, the CDR3 is TGTGCCAGCAGCCAAGGAGAATCCAAGGATCAGCCCCAGCATTTT. It codes for CASSQGESKDQPQHF.